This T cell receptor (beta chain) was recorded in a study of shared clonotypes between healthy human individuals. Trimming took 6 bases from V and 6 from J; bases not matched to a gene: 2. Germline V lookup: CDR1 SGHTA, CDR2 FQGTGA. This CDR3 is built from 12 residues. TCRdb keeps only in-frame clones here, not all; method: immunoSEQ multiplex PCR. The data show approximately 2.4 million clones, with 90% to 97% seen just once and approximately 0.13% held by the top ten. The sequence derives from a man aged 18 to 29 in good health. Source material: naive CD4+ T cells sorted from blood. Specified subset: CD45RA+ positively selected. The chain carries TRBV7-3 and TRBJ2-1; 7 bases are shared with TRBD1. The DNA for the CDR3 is TGTGCCAGCAGTCACAGGGGCAATGAGCAGTTCTTC. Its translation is CASSHRGNEQFF.